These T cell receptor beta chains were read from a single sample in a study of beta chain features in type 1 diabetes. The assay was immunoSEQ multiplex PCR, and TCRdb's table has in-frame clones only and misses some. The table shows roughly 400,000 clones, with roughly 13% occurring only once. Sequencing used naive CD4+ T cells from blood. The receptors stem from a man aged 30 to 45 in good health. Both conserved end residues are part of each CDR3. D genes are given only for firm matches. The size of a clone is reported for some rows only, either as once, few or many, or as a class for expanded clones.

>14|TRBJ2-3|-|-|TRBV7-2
CASSLTSGTDTQYF
TGTGCCAGCAGCTTGACGTCAGGCACAGATACGCAGTATTTT
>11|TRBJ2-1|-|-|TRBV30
CAWRENNEQFF
TGTGCCTGGCGGGAGAACAATGAGCAGTTCTTC
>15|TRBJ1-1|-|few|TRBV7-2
CASSLRGTLNTEAFF
TGTGCCAGCAGCCTTCGGGGGACACTGAACACTGAAGCTTTCTTT
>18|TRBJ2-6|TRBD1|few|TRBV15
CATSRAGQGARGANVLTF
TGTGCCACCAGCAGAGCGGGACAGGGGGCGCGAGGGGCCAACGTCCTGACTTTC
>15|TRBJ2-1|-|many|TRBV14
CASSLPGLQVTGQFF
TGTGCCAGCAGCCTACCGGGACTCCAAGTCACTGGGCAGTTCTTC
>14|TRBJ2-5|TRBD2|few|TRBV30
CAWSASGASGTQYF
TGTGCCTGGAGTGCGAGTGGGGCTAGCGGGACCCAGTACTTC
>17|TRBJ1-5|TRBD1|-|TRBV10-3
CAISELDRGASNQPQHF
TGTGCCATCAGTGAGTTGGACAGGGGGGCGAGCAATCAGCCCCAGCATTTT
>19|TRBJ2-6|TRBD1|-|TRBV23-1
CASRQRYGTGYDGANVLTF
TGCGCCAGCAGACAACGGTATGGGACAGGGTATGATGGGGCCAACGTCCTGACTTTC
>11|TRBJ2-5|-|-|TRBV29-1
CSVERQETQYF
TGCAGCGTTGAGCGGCAAGAGACCCAGTACTTC
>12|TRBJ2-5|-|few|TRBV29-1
CSVGQGQETQYF
TGCAGCGTTGGGCAGGGGCAAGAGACCCAGTACTTC